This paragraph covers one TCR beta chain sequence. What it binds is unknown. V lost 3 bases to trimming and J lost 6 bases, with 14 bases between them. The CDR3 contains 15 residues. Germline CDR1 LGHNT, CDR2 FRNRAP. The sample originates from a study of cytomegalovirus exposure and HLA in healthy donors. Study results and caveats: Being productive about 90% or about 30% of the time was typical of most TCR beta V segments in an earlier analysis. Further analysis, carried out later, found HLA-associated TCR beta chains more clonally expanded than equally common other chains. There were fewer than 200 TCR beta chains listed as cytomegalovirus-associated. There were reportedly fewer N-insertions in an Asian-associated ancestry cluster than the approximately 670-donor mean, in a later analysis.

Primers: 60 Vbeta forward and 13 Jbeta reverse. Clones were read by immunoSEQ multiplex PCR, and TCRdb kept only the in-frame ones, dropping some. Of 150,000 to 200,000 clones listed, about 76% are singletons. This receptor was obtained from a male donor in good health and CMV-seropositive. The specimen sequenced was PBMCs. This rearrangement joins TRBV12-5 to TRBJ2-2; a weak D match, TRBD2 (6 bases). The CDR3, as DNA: TGTGCTAGTGGTTTTGTGGGACTGGACGCCGGGGAGCTGTTTTTT. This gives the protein CASGFVGLDAGELFF.